This passage covers 28 T cell receptor beta chains from one sample sequenced in a study of post-analysis software for immune sequencing data. Prepared TCR beta cDNA libraries contained unique molecular identifiers. TCRdb called the PCR reads again in MiXCR, with one record for every CDR3 protein. The sample yields 650,000 to 850,000 distinct CDR3 sequences, roughly 46% seen once. Their antigens remain unidentified. General study findings and limits: Roughly 5 TRBV segments, TRBV5-6, TRBV5-1 and TRBV20-1 among them, were found more frequent in patients than controls.

Sequenced: blood. All receptors come from a girl under 18 with multiple sclerosis.

The chain is built from TRBV27 and TRBJ2-1, with 10 nucleotides matching TRBD2. The germline V gene encodes CDR1 MNHEY and CDR2 SMNVEV (reference sequence). Germline trimming cut 0 bases from V and 7 bases from J; bases unmatched to any gene: 9. CDR3 length: 17 residues. In DNA form, the CDR3 reads TGTGCCAGCAGTTTATCGTCTAGCGGGGGAGCTCGGAATGAGCAGTTCTTC. Its protein is CASSLSSSGGARNEQFF.

This clonotype was seen once. This chain links TRBV4-3 with TRBJ1-5; tentatively, D is TRBD1 (6 bases). Trimming shortened V by 1 base and J by 3 bases, and 10 bases separated the two germline ends. Germline loops: CDR1 LGHNA, CDR2 YSLEER. The CDR3 covers 15 residues. The CDR3 coding sequence is TGCGCCAGCAGCCAAGGCAGGGGCACCAATCAGCCCCAGCATTTT. This codes for CASSQGRGTNQPQHF.

The genes are TRBV10-3 and TRBJ2-6; no reliable D call. This CDR3 spans 16 amino acids. The V end lost 0 bases, the J end lost 1 base, and 7 bases lay between the germline ends. The V gene's germline CDR1 is ENHRY and CDR2 SYGVKD. CDR3 nucleotide sequence: TGTGCCATCAGTGAGTCTTGGCTTTCTGGGGCCAACGTCCTGACTTTC. It translates to CAISESWLSGANVLTF.

This clonotype was recorded a few times. The chain links TRBV24-1 to TRBJ2-3, with D perhaps assigned TRBD1 or TRBD2 (6 bases each). Germline V lookup: CDR1 KGHDR, CDR2 SFDVKD. Trimming left V 1 base short and J 5 bases short, with 12 bases between. This CDR3 has 15 residues. The CDR3 DNA reads as TGTGCCACCAGTGATTTTTCGGGGGCCGGAGATACGCAGTATTTT. Translation gives CATSDFSGAGDTQYF.

This clonotype was picked up a small number of times. The chain uses TRBV27 and TRBJ2-4, with 9 bases lining up with TRBD1. The better agreement between TRBJ2-7 and the DNA end casts doubt on the J call. The CDR3 loop spans 15 amino acids. Germline V gene data show CDR1 as MNHEY and CDR2 as SMNVEV (reference sequence). The CDR3 coding sequence is TGTGCCAGCAGTCTGGGGACAGGGATCGCCTACGAGCAGTACTTC. This sequence encodes CASSLGTGIAYEQYF.

The V gene is TRBV11-2, the J gene TRBJ2-7; 8 bases map to TRBD1. The germline V gene has CDR1 SGHAT and CDR2 FQNNGV. The CDR3 totals 13 residues. Trimming removed 3 bases from V and 4 bases from J; junction bases left unmatched: 2. CDR3 in amino acids: CASSFRDRYEQYF. The CDR3 bases are TGTGCCAGCAGCTTCCGGGACAGGTACGAGCAGTACTTC.

V usage is TRBV20-1 and J usage is TRBJ2-5; D may be TRBD2 (6 bases). The CDR3 is 14 amino acids. The V gene lost 6 bases and the J gene lost 5 bases, with 19 bases spanning the gap. Germline V lookup: CDR1 DFQATT, CDR2 SNEGSKA (reference sequence). Here the CDR3 DNA reads TGCAGTGCCCTGACTAGTGGTCGGTCGGAGACCCAGTACTTC. Translation: CSALTSGRSETQYF.

This chain connects TRBV9 to TRBJ1-2, with 8 bases aligning to TRBD1. The V segment lost 5 bases and the J segment 8 bases; nucleotides outside the gene matches: 5. The CDR3 runs 12 residues. Germline-derived CDR1 and CDR2 are SGDLS and YYNGEE. DNA for the CDR3: TGTGCCAGCAGGGGGACAGGAAAAGGCTACACCTTC. Translating gives CASRGTGKGYTF.

This clonotype showed up just a few times. The rearrangement uses TRBV9 and TRBJ2-7; 10 nucleotides match TRBD2. Looked up from germline, CDR1 is SGDLS and CDR2 is YYNGEE. This CDR3 spans 15 amino acids. V gave up 0 bases and J gave up 4 bases; unmatched junction bases: 4. The CDR3 reads CASSVGVAGGYEQYF. The CDR3 DNA reads as TGTGCCAGCAGCGTAGGTGTAGCGGGAGGTTACGAGCAGTACTTC.

This chain joins TRBV4-3 and TRBJ1-2; perhaps TRBD1 as D (6 bases). V lost 0 bases and J lost 2, with 19 bases in between. Per the germline V gene, CDR1 is LGHNA and CDR2 is YSLEER. The length of the CDR3 is 18 residues. The CDR3: CASSQDGYGQKLNYGYTF. The CDR3 DNA reads as TGCGCCAGCAGCCAAGATGGTTATGGACAGAAATTAAACTATGGCTACACCTTC.

This clonotype has a handful of counts. The chain has TRBV28 and TRBJ1-2, with 7 bases identical to TRBD1. V lost 5 bases to trimming and J lost 7 bases; unmatched junction nucleotides: 10. Looked up from germline, CDR1 is MDHEN and CDR2 is SYDVKM. There are 14 residues in the CDR3. The CDR3 DNA sequence: TGTGCCAGCAGTACACCCAGGGGGAGCCGTGGCTACACCTTC. Translation: CASSTPRGSRGYTF.

The chain recombines TRBV12-3 or TRBV12-4 with TRBJ1-1, with a tentative D call TRBD1 (5 bases). The CDR3 has 16 residues. The V end lost 2 bases, the J end lost 1 base, and 14 bases lay between the germline ends. CDR3 region: CASSLSSWDGNTEAFF. The CDR3, as DNA: TGTGCCAGCAGTTTATCATCCTGGGACGGGAACACTGAAGCTTTCTTT.

The gene calls are TRBV11-2 and TRBJ2-5; 14 nucleotides line up with TRBD2. V trimming: 6 bases; J trimming: 11 bases; junction bases outside the gene matches: 11. CDR3 length equals 15 residues. Germline CDR1 reads SGHAT; CDR2 reads FQNNGV. The CDR3 sequence is CASRPTGLAGVEQYF. The DNA for the CDR3 is TGTGCCAGCAGGCCGACGGGACTAGCGGGAGTGGAGCAGTACTTC. The entire variable domain, with the rest obtained from reference TRBV11-2 and TRBJ2-5, is as follows: EAGVAQSPRYKIIEKRQSVAFWCNPISGHATLYWYQQILGQGPKLLIQFQNNGVVDDSQLPKDRFSAERLKGVDSTLKIQPAKLEDSAVYLCASRPTGLAGVEQYFGPGTRLLVL.

J is TRBJ2-1 and V is TRBV20-1; D is ambiguous. V lost 6 bases and J lost 7, with 16 bases in between. Per the germline V gene, CDR1 is DFQATT and CDR2 is SNEGSKA (reference sequence). The CDR3 covers 13 residues. Here the CDR3 DNA reads TGCAGTGCCCCCCTTACTGGGGAAAATGAGCAGTTCTTC. Its protein is CSAPLTGENEQFF.

This chain connects TRBV7-2 to TRBJ2-5, with no clear D. In germline, CDR1 is SGHTA, CDR2 FQGNSA. CDR3 length: 15 amino acids. Deletions cut 5 bases from V and 4 bases from J, with 17 bases between. CDR3 nucleotides: TGTGCCAGCAGCCCCCAGCGAATAACTGCAGAGACCCAGTACTTC. Translated, it gives CASSPQRITAETQYF.

The rearrangement links TRBV7-9 to TRBJ2-5, with D possibly being TRBD2 (5 bases). Germline assignment: CDR1 SEHNR and CDR2 FQNEAQ (reference sequence). The CDR3 is 14 residues long. Trimming stripped 6 bases from V and 11 bases from J, with 22 bases between. The CDR3 DNA reads TGTGCCAGCAGTCTTAAGTCCGGGGATTCGGAGCAGTACTTC. Amino acids: CASSLKSGDSEQYF.

As for this clonotype: A read error may produce the germline difference seen at one junction end. CDR3 nucleotide sequence: TGTGCCAGCAGTCGGACAGGGGGATACTATGGCTACGCCTTC. Amino acids: CASSRTGGYYGYAF. V gene TRBV28 combines with J gene TRBJ1-2; TRBD1 agrees at 10 bases. Germline CDR1 and CDR2: MDHEN and SYDVKM. The CDR3 is 14 amino acids.

V gene TRBV6-1 combines with J gene TRBJ2-5; tentatively, D is TRBD2 (6 bases). Germline loops: CDR1 MNHNS, CDR2 SASEGT. The CDR3 has 15 amino acids. With 3 bases removed from V and 5 bases from J, the gap between germline ends came to 16 bases. CDR3 sequence reads: CASSDPPGDGETQYF. The CDR3 DNA follows: TGTGCCAGCAGTGACCCCCCGGGGGACGGGGAGACCCAGTACTTC.

V and J are TRBV7-2 and TRBJ1-2; possible D gene TRBD1, 5 bases. Germline lookup yields CDR1 SGHTA and CDR2 FQGNSA. There are 10 residues in the CDR3. V dropped 5 bases and J dropped 11 bases, with 9 bases sitting between them. The CDR3 DNA sequence: TGTGCCAGCAGCCCCCCAGGGTACACCTTC. It encodes CASSPPGYTF.

CDR3 in amino acids: CATGGESSNEQFF. CDR3 nucleotide sequence: TGTGCCACCGGGGGGGAGTCCAGTAATGAGCAGTTCTTC. The chain is built from TRBV24-1 and TRBJ2-1; TRBD2 matches 7 bases. CDR1 is KGHDR, CDR2 SFDVKD, per germline. J was trimmed by 7 bases and V by 9 bases; bases with no gene match: 8. The CDR3 sequence is 13 residues long.

CDR3 nucleotide sequence: TGTGCCAGCAGTCCAGCGATGGGAGAAGAGACCCAGTACTTC. Its translation: CASSPAMGEETQYF. The rearrangement links TRBV27 to TRBJ2-7, with TRBD2 as a possible D gene (5 bases). The closer fit of TRBJ2-5 to the DNA end suggests the J call may be wrong. This CDR3 spans 14 amino acids. Germline loops: CDR1 MNHEY, CDR2 SMNVEV (reference sequence).

This clonotype was seen a single time. The CDR3 region has the DNA TGTGCCAGCAGCTTGGATCAGCGAGTCCCCCACAATGAGCAGTTCTTC. This encodes CASSLDQRVPHNEQFF. This rearrangement joins TRBV5-5 to TRBJ2-1; D not resolved. The germline V gene has CDR1 SGHKS and CDR2 YYEKEE (reference sequence). This CDR3 region has 16 residues. Trimming shortened V by 0 bases and J by 5 bases, and 15 bases separated the two germline ends.

This sequence joins TRBV6-2 or TRBV6-3 and TRBJ2-7; 8 bases align to TRBD1. CDR1 is MNHEY and CDR2 is SVGEGT in the germline V gene. V was pared by 7 bases and J by 3 bases, with 11 bases of the junction left unmatched. The CDR3 loop spans 15 amino acids. The DNA of the CDR3 is TGTGCCAGCATTGCTGACAGGGGAGATAGCTACGAGCAGTACTTC. Translated, it gives CASIADRGDSYEQYF.

The chain couples TRBV20-1 to TRBJ2-3; D possibly corresponds to TRBD1 (6 bases). The CDR3 covers 14 residues. With 4 bases removed from V and 7 bases from J, the gap between germline ends came to 18 bases. Germline V gene data show CDR1 as DFQATT and CDR2 as SNEGSKA (reference sequence). CDR3 nucleotides: TGCAGTGCTACCTCCAGGGGATTCAGAAATACGCAGTATTTT. It yields the protein CSATSRGFRNTQYF.

The gene calls are TRBV12-3 or TRBV12-4 and TRBJ2-1; 7 bases agree with TRBD2. The CDR3 consists of 15 residues. J gave up 8 bases and V 5 bases, and 12 bases lay outside the gene matches. The CDR3: CASSPYGGGPYEQFF. As DNA, the CDR3 is TGTGCCAGCAGTCCCTACGGGGGAGGGCCGTATGAGCAGTTCTTC.

This chain links TRBV7-2 with TRBJ2-1; TRBD2 matches at 9 bases. The germline V gene has CDR1 SGHTA and CDR2 FQGNSA. The CDR3 is made up of 16 amino acids. After removal of 5 bases from V and 7 bases from J, the junction contained 12 bases not matched to a gene. CDR3: CASSPLGLASRNEQFF. CDR3 nucleotides: TGTGCCAGCAGCCCTTTGGGACTAGCAAGCAGGAATGAGCAGTTCTTC.

The genes are TRBV6-5 and TRBJ1-2; TRBD1 might be the D (6 bases). The CDR3 loop spans 15 amino acids. CDR1 is MNHEY and CDR2 is SVGAGI in the germline V gene. With 0 bases removed from V and 10 bases from J, the gap between germline ends came to 18 bases. The CDR3, as DNA: TGTGCCAGCAGTTACTCGAACTCAGGGGCTAATGACTACACCTTC. Its translation is CASSYSNSGANDYTF.

A few counts support this clonotype. This sequence joins TRBV14 and TRBJ2-5, with 8 bases that match TRBD1. The junction had 9 bases not matched to a gene; V was cut back by 4 bases and J by 5 bases. Germline lookup yields CDR1 SGHDN and CDR2 FVKESK. The CDR3 runs to 15 residues. The CDR3 region has the DNA TGTGCCAGCAGCCGACTGACAGGGGTTGGCGAGACCCAGTACTTC. Amino acids: CASSRLTGVGETQYF.